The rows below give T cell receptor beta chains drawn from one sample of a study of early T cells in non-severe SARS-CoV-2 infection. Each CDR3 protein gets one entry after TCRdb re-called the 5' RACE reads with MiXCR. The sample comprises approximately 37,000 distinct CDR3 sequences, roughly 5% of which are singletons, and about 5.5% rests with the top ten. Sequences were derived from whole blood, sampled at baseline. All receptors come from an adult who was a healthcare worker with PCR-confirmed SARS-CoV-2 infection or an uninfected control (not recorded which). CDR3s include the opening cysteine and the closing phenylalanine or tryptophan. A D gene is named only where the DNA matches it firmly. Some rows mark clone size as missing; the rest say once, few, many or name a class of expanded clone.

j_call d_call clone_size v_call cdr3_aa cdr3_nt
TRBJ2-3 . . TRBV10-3 CAIRGQPDTQYF TGTGCCATCAGAGGACAGCCAGATACGCAGTATTTT
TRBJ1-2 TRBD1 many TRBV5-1 CASSLVAGGAHGYTF TGCGCCAGCAGCTTGGTCGCAGGGGGAGCTCATGGCTACACCTTC
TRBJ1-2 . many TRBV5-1 CASSNPGVPDGYTF TGCGCCAGCAGCAACCCAGGGGTTCCGGATGGCTACACCTTC
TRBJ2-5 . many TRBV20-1 CSARRSQETQYF TGCAGTGCTCGGCGGAGTCAAGAGACCCAGTACTTC
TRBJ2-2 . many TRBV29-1 CSVEVLGVGGELFF TGCAGCGTTGAAGTTTTAGGGGTAGGCGGGGAGCTGTTTTTT
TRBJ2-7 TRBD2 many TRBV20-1 CSAPRVASGLEQYF TGCAGTGCCCCCCGCGTAGCTAGCGGTTTAGAGCAGTACTTC
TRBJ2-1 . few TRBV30 CAWSVDGPNEQFF TGTGCCTGGAGTGTAGACGGGCCCAATGAGCAGTTCTTC
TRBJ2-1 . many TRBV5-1 CASSAVRNEQFF TGCGCCAGCAGCGCGGTTCGAAATGAGCAGTTCTTC
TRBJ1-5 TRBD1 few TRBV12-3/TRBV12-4 CASSLVGTGGVGQPQHF TGTGCCAGCAGTTTAGTAGGGACAGGGGGCGTCGGTCAGCCCCAGCATTTT
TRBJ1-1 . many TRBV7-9 CASRIYTEAFF TGTGCCAGCAGAATCTACACTGAAGCTTTCTTT
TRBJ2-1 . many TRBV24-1 CATSDRDWPNEQFF TGTGCCACCAGTGACCGTGACTGGCCCAATGAGCAGTTCTTC
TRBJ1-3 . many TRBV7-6 CASSLGGNFGNTIYF TGTGCCAGCAGCTTGGGAGGGAACTTTGGAAACACCATATATTTT
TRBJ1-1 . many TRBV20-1 CSARSGAIIMNTEAFF TGCAGTGCTAGATCAGGGGCAATCATAATGAACACTGAAGCTTTCTTT
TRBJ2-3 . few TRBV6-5 CASSSPGVGTDTQYF TGTGCCAGCAGTTCCCCAGGGGTGGGCACAGATACGCAGTATTTT
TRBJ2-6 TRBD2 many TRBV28 CASSPSGLAGGPGANVLTF TGTGCCAGCAGTCCGTCGGGTCTAGCGGGAGGCCCAGGGGCCAACGTCCTGACTTTC
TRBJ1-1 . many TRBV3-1 CASSPPDSPEAFF TGTGCCAGCAGCCCTCCAGACAGCCCTGAAGCTTTCTTT
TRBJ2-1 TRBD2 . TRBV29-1 CSVEARLAGYNEQFF TGCAGCGTTGAAGCCCGACTAGCGGGTTACAATGAGCAGTTCTTC
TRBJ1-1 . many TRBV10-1 CASSVGLDTEAFF TGCGCCAGCAGTGTCGGACTAGACACTGAAGCTTTCTTT
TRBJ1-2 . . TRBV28 CASSLPWTAYGYTF TGTGCCAGCAGTTTACCTTGGACAGCCTATGGCTACACCTTC
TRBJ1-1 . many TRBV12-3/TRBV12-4 CASSFMGDSEAFF TGTGCCAGCAGTTTTATGGGAGACTCTGAAGCTTTCTTT
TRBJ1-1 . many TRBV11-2 CASSRIGGMNTEAFF TGTGCCAGCAGCCGGATTGGGGGGATGAACACTGAAGCTTTCTTT
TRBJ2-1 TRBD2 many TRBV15 CATSRTSGIEEQFF TGTGCCACCAGCAGGACTAGCGGGATCGAGGAGCAGTTCTTC
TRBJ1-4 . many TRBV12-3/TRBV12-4 CASSRGLAGEKLFF TGTGCCAGCAGCCGCGGCCTAGCGGGGGAAAAACTGTTTTTT
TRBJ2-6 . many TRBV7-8 CASSLSGGRANVLTF TGTGCCAGCAGCTTATCGGGGGGCCGGGCCAACGTCCTGACTTTC
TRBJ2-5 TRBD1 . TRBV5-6 CASSLPGQGQETQYF TGTGCCAGCAGCTTACCCGGACAGGGCCAAGAGACCCAGTACTTC
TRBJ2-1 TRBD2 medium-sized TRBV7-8 CASSPTGLAGIGEQFF TGTGCCAGCAGCCCCACGGGGCTAGCGGGAATCGGTGAGCAGTTCTTC
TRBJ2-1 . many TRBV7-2 CASSPRDIYNEQFF TGTGCCAGCAGCCCCCGGGACATCTACAATGAGCAGTTCTTC
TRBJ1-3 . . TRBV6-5 CASSYRGFSGNTIYF TGTGCCAGCAGTTATCGGGGATTCTCTGGAAACACCATATATTTT
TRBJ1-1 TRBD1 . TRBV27 CASSVQGRGTEAFF TGTGCCAGCAGTGTACAGGGGAGAGGCACTGAAGCTTTCTTT
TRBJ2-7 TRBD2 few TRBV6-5 CASSSGGDHEQYF TGTGCCAGCAGTTCGGGAGGGGATCACGAGCAGTACTTC
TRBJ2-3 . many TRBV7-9 CASSLPRGRTDTQYF TGTGCCAGCAGCTTACCGCGGGGCCGAACAGATACGCAGTATTTT
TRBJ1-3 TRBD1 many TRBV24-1 CATSDPQGDSGNTIYF TGTGCCACCAGTGATCCACAGGGGGACTCTGGAAACACCATATATTTT
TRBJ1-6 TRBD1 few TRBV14 CASSQDDGTGYNSPLHF TGTGCCAGCAGCCAAGATGACGGGACAGGGTATAATTCACCCCTCCACTTT
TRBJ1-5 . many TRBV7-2 CASSSQSANQPQHF TGTGCCAGCAGCTCACAGTCAGCCAATCAGCCCCAGCATTTT
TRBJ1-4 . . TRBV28 CASSLTATNEKLFF TGTGCCAGCAGCCTGACTGCAACTAATGAAAAACTGTTTTTT
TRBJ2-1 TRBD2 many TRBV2 CASSAGTSINEQFF TGTGCCAGCAGTGCCGGGACTAGTATCAATGAGCAGTTCTTC
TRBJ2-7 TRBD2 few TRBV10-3 CAISWGTSGSYEQYF TGTGCCATTTCCTGGGGGACTAGCGGGAGTTACGAGCAGTACTTC
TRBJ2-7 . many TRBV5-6 CASRLMGGEQYF TGTGCCAGCAGGTTGATGGGGGGCGAGCAGTACTTC
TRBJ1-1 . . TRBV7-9 CASSLWSGENTEAFF TGTGCCAGCAGCTTATGGTCAGGCGAGAACACTGAAGCTTTCTTT